This entry lists 14 T cell receptor beta chains sequenced from one sample in a study of OX40 agonist ivuxolimab in advanced cancers. The table came from immunoSEQ multiplex PCR; TCRdb's copy has only in-frame clones and leaves some out. The data hold fewer than 40,000 clones, with around 88% observed a single time. The material was CD4+ or CD8+ T cells sorted from blood, obtained in a trial of the OX40 agonist ivuxolimab. The source is an adult with an advanced solid tumor such as melanoma, head and neck, liver or kidney cancer.

Here the CDR3 DNA reads TGTGCCAGTGGGGGAGGGGTTACGCAGTATTTT. Protein: CASGGGVTQYF. The chain couples TRBV27 to TRBJ2-3; 7 positions match TRBD2. CDR3 length: 11 amino acids. The germline gives CDR1 MNHEY, CDR2 SMNVEV (reference sequence). Trimming cost V 9 bases and J 8 bases; bases outside gene matches: 5.

This chain connects TRBV4-1 to TRBJ1-2; weak D call: TRBD1 (6 bases). Germline lookup yields CDR1 MGHRA and CDR2 YSYEKL. This CDR3 has 13 amino acids. Trimming cost V 5 bases and J 8 bases, with 15 bases left between them. CDR3 nucleotides: TGCGCCAGCAGCTCACAGGGAGTTGGGGGCTACACCTTC. This sequence encodes CASSSQGVGGYTF.

V gene TRBV5-6 combines with J gene TRBJ2-1; perhaps TRBD1 as D (6 bases). CDR1 is SGHDT and CDR2 is YYEEEE in the germline V gene. V dropped 2 bases and J dropped 10 bases, with 10 bases sitting between them. The CDR3 is made up of 12 amino acids. CDR3 region: CASSFGTLEQFF. The CDR3 coding sequence is TGTGCCAGCAGCTTCGGGACACTCGAGCAGTTCTTC.

The CDR3 sequence: CASSQGALAGNYNEQFF. In DNA, the CDR3 is TGCGCCAGCAGCCAAGGCGCACTAGCGGGAAACTACAATGAGCAGTTCTTC. V gene TRBV4-3 combines with J gene TRBJ2-1; 10 bases fit TRBD2. The V and J ends lost 1 base and 3 bases, in that order; junction bases with no gene match: 6. The CDR3 is 17 amino acids. In germline, CDR1 is LGHNA, CDR2 YSLEER.

This chain links TRBV19 with TRBJ2-7; TRBD1 is a possible D gene (5 bases). Looked up from germline, CDR1 is LNHDA and CDR2 is SQIVND (reference sequence). The V gene lost 7 bases and the J gene lost 4 bases, with 23 bases spanning the gap. The CDR3 has 16 residues. The CDR3 loop is CASNFAADSGRYEQYF. The CDR3 nucleotides read TGTGCCAGTAATTTCGCGGCCGACAGTGGTAGGTACGAGCAGTACTTC.

The rearrangement joins TRBV30 to TRBJ2-5; TRBD2 matches 8 bases. From germline, CDR1 is GTSNPN and CDR2 SVGIG (reference sequence). V lost 2 bases and J lost 11; bases outside the gene matches: 10. The CDR3 totals 13 residues. The chain's CDR3 is CAWSPRSGSEQYF. CDR3 bases: TGTGCCTGGAGTCCTCGAAGCGGGAGTGAGCAGTACTTC.

V gene TRBV6-6 combines with J gene TRBJ1-1; D unclear. The CDR3 is made up of 12 amino acids. Germline CDR1 reads MNHNY; CDR2 reads SVGAGI (reference sequence). V shed 2 bases and J shed 5 bases, with 6 bases lying between them. The CDR3 sequence is CASSYVQTEAFF. The CDR3 region has the DNA TGTGCCAGCAGTTACGTCCAGACTGAAGCTTTCTTT.

In this sample, this clone turned up once. The rearrangement joins TRBV4-1 to TRBJ2-7; D perhaps matches TRBD2 (6 bases). This CDR3 has 14 residues. In germline, CDR1 is MGHRA, CDR2 YSYEKL. V lost 0 bases and J 4 bases, leaving 10 bases between the germline ends. CDR3: CASSQEGGRYEQYF. In nucleotides, the CDR3 is TGCGCCAGCAGCCAAGAGGGGGGAAGGTACGAGCAGTACTTC.

The chain is built from TRBV2 and TRBJ2-1, with 10 bases that match TRBD2. Looked up from germline, CDR1 is SNHLY and CDR2 is FYNNEI. This CDR3 spans 17 amino acids. With 6 bases clipped from V and 4 bases from J, the junction kept 12 bases outside the gene matches. Here the CDR3 reads CASSLGTSELGYNEQFF. The CDR3 nucleotides read TGTGCCAGCAGCTTAGGGACTAGCGAACTAGGGTACAATGAGCAGTTCTTC.

The CDR3: CASSSLSTAQPQHF. Written as DNA, the CDR3 is TGTGCCAGCAGTTCCCTATCAACGGCTCAGCCCCAGCATTTT. The rearrangement uses TRBV28 and TRBJ1-5; unclear D gene. V lost 4 bases and J 6 bases, leaving 13 bases between the germline ends. CDR3 length: 14 residues. Germline V gene data show CDR1 as MDHEN and CDR2 as SYDVKM.

A single count supports this clone. This sequence joins TRBV19 and TRBJ2-2, with D perhaps matching TRBD1 (6 bases). Deletions cut 7 bases from V and 4 bases from J, with 13 bases between. Per germline, CDR1 LNHDA and CDR2 SQIVND (reference sequence). This CDR3 region has 14 residues. The CDR3 here is CASTLRQVTGELFF. In nucleotides, the CDR3 is TGTGCCAGTACCCTGAGACAGGTCACCGGGGAGCTGTTTTTT.

The rearrangement joins TRBV2 to TRBJ2-3; D gene uncertain. The CDR3 is made up of 16 amino acids. V was trimmed by 7 bases and J by 2 bases, leaving 19 bases between them. Germline V gene lookup returns CDR1 SNHLY and CDR2 FYNNEI. For the CDR3, the DNA is TGTGCCAGCATAAGGCGAAGCTCAACTTACACAGATACGCAGTATTTT. Encoded protein: CASIRRSSTYTDTQYF. The whole variable domain, remainder taken from reference TRBV2 and TRBJ2-3, is EPEVTQTPSHQVTQMGQEVILRCVPISNHLYFYWYRQILGQKVEFLVSFYNNEISEKSEIFDDQFSVERPDGSNFTLKIRSTKLEDSAMYFCASIRRSSTYTDTQYFGPGTRLTVL.

The chain uses TRBV28 and TRBJ2-7; D remains ambiguous. Germline loops: CDR1 MDHEN, CDR2 SYDVKM. Trimming removed 5 bases from V and 1 base from J, with 6 bases in between. This CDR3 comprises 12 residues. DNA of the CDR3: TGTGCCAGCAGTCAAGATTCCTACGAGCAGTACTTC. Translated, it gives CASSQDSYEQYF.

This clone was recorded once. The V call is TRBV5-1, the J call TRBJ2-7, with TRBD2 matching 16 bases. The CDR3 has 16 amino acids. Losses at the gene ends were 0 bases for V and 4 bases for J; bases not matched to a gene: 1. Germline V gene sequence: CDR1 SGHRS, CDR2 YFSETQ. The CDR3 reads CASSLEGLAGGYEQYF. In DNA form, the CDR3 reads TGCGCCAGCAGCTTGGAGGGACTAGCGGGAGGGTACGAGCAGTACTTC.